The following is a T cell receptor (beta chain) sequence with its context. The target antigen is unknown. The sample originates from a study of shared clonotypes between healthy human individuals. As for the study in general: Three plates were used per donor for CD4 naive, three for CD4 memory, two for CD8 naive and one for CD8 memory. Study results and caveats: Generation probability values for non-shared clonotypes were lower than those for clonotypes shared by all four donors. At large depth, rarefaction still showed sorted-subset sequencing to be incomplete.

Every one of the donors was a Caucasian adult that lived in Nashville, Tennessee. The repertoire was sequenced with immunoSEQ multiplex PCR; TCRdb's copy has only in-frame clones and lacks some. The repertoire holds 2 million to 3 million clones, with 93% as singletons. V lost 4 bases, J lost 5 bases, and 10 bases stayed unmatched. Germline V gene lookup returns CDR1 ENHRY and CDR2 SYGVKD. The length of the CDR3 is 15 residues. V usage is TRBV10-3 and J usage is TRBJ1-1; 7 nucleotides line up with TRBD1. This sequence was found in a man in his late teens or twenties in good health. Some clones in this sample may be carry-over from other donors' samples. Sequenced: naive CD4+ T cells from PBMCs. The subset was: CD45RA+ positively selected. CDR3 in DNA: TGTGCCATCAGTGGGACAGGAACCCCGGGGACTGAAGCTTTCTTT. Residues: CAISGTGTPGTEAFF.